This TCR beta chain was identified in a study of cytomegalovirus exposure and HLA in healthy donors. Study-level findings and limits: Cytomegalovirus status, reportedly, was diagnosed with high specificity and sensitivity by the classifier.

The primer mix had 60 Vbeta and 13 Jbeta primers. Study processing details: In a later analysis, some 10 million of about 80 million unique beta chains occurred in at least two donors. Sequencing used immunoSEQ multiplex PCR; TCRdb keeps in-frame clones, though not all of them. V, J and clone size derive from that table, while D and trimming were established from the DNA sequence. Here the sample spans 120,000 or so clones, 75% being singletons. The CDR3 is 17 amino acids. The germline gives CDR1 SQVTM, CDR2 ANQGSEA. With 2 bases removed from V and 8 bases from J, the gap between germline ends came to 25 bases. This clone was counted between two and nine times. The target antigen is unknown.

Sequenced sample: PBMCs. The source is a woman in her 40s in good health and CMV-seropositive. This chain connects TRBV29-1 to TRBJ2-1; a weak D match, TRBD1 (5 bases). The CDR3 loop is CSVEPSRLGRMLDEQFF. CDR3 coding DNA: TGCAGCGTTGAACCATCCCGCCTGGGGCGGATGTTGGATGAGCAGTTCTTC.